Below, one T cell receptor (beta chain) is given with its context. Antigen unknown. This entry comes from a study of beta chain features in type 1 diabetes. Background on the study: Patients were similar to healthy donors in age and gender (as well as in cell yields).

There are 14 residues in the CDR3. Germline CDR1 LGHNA, CDR2 YSLEER. Trimming took 2 bases from V and 3 from J, leaving 8 bases between them. Expressed TCRB transcripts were sequenced because the entire RNA isolate underwent reverse transcription. The table came from immunoSEQ multiplex PCR; TCRdb's copy has only in-frame clones and leaves some out. The sample lists approximately 150,000 clones; around 63% were seen once. Staining for CD45RO/CCR7/CD25/CD127/CD95/CD27 allowed sorting of CD4+ naive, central memory, regulatory and stem cell-like memory cells. The study, taken as a whole, reports: Shortening of TCRB CDR3s, moderate but significant, appeared in all four CD4+ subsets of Type 1 diabetes patients. PCR might favor shorter templates, equally in patients and controls.

The sequenced material came from naive CD4+ T cells from blood. The chain combines TRBV4-3 with TRBJ1-5; D is unresolved. The receptor was isolated from a man aged 25-45 years with type 1 diabetes. The CDR3 loop reads CASSQQVLNQPQHF. As DNA, the CDR3 is TGCGCCAGCAGCCAACAGGTCCTCAATCAGCCCCAGCATTTT.